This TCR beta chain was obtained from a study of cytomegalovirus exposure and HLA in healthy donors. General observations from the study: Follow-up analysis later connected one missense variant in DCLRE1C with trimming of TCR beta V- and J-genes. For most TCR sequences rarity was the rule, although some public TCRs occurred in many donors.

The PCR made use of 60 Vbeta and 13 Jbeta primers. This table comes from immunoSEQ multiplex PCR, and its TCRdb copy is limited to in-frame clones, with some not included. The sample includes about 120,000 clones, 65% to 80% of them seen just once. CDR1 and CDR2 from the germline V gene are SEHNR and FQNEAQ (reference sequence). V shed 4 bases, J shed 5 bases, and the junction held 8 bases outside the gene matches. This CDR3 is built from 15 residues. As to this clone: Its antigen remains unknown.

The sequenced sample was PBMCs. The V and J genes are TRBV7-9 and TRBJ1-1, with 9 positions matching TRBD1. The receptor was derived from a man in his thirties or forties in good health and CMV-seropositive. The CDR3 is CASSWVGQGKTEAFF. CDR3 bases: TGTGCCAGCAGCTGGGTGGGACAGGGTAAGACTGAAGCTTTCTTT.